These 21 T cell receptor beta chains originate from one sample sequenced in a study of cytomegalovirus exposure and HLA in healthy donors. PCR amplification relied on 60 Vbeta primers (plus 13 Jbeta primers). Sequencing used immunoSEQ multiplex PCR; TCRdb keeps in-frame clones, though not all of them. Here the sample spans some 170,000 clones, roughly 80% being singletons. Sample: PBMCs. These receptors were obtained from a woman in her fifties or sixties in good health and CMV-seronegative.

The CDR3 here is CASRGTGTNYEQYF. CDR3 in DNA: TGTGCCAGCAGGGGGACAGGGACAAATTACGAGCAGTACTTC. This chain uses TRBV27 with TRBJ2-7, with TRBD1 matching over 9 bases. Per germline, CDR1 MNHEY and CDR2 SMNVEV (reference sequence). The CDR3 runs 14 residues. Trimming cost V 6 bases and J 4 bases; bases outside gene matches: 7.

CDR3 sequence reads: CASSLVLRGYGYTF. As DNA, the CDR3 is TGTGCCAGCAGCTTAGTTCTCAGGGGCTATGGCTACACCTTC. The chain carries TRBV7-2 and TRBJ1-2, with D perhaps matching TRBD1 (6 bases). CDR3 size: 14 residues. Trimming pared 1 base from V and 4 bases from J, leaving 10 bases between. CDR1 and CDR2 from the germline V gene are SGHTA and FQGNSA.

This sequence joins TRBV7-2 and TRBJ2-3; 7 bases agree with TRBD1. Trimming cost V 5 bases and J 8 bases; bases outside gene matches: 16. CDR1 and CDR2 (germline): SGHTA, FQGNSA. CDR3 length: 16 residues. The CDR3 coding sequence is TGTGCCAGCAGCCGAGGGGCACAGGGGCCACTTGTTACGCAGTATTTT. Its protein product is CASSRGAQGPLVTQYF.

This rearrangement joins TRBV6-6 to TRBJ2-1, with TRBD2 matching over 13 bases. Germline CDR1 reads MNHNY; CDR2 reads SVGAGI (reference sequence). The CDR3 is 15 residues long. Unmatched junction bases numbered 4, after V lost 7 bases and J lost 4 bases. The CDR3 here is CASTQGLAGYNEQFF. CDR3 nucleotides: TGTGCCAGCACTCAGGGACTAGCGGGATACAATGAGCAGTTCTTC.

The rearrangement uses TRBV7-9 and TRBJ2-1, with 8 bases identical to TRBD2. The germline V gene encodes CDR1 SEHNR and CDR2 FQNEAQ (reference sequence). This CDR3 is built from 17 residues. J lost 5 bases, V lost 2 bases, and 11 bases had no gene match. The CDR3 sequence is CASSLPASGSRDNEQFF. The CDR3 nucleotides are TGTGCCAGCAGCTTACCTGCCAGCGGGAGTAGGGACAATGAGCAGTTCTTC.

The table lists this clone with a few counts. The CDR3 spells CASSGDMNTEAFF. In DNA form, the CDR3 reads TGTGCCAGCAGCGGGGACATGAACACTGAAGCTTTCTTT. The chain employs TRBV7-9 and TRBJ1-1, with a possible D match to TRBD1 (6 bases). The CDR3 is 13 residues long. The V gene's germline CDR1 is SEHNR and CDR2 FQNEAQ (reference sequence). V lost 5 bases and J lost 0, with 7 bases in between. The entire variable domain, with the rest obtained from reference TRBV7-9 and TRBJ1-1, is as follows: DTGVSQNPRHKITKRGQNVTFRCDPISEHNRLYWYRQTLGQGPEFLTYFQNEAQLEKSRLLSDRFSAERPKGSFSTLEIQRTEQGDSAMYLCASSGDMNTEAFFGQGTRLTVV.

This clone was seen a handful of times. The rearrangement uses TRBV11-2 and TRBJ2-1, with 7 bases identical to TRBD1. J was trimmed by 14 bases and V by 4 bases; bases with no gene match: 17. Looked up from germline, CDR1 is SGHAT and CDR2 is FQNNGV. The length of the CDR3 is 15 residues. CDR3 sequence (DNA): TGTGCCAGCAGCTCCCGAAACCTACAGGGACAGAGGGAGTTCTTC. It specifies CASSSRNLQGQREFF.

This clone was detected once. The chain recombines TRBV5-4 with TRBJ2-1; 9 nucleotides align to TRBD2. Germline CDR1 SGHNT, CDR2 YYREEE (reference sequence). J gave up 9 bases and V 1 base, and 8 bases lay outside the gene matches. The CDR3 sequence is 15 residues long. The CDR3 sequence: CASSLISGSVGEQFF. CDR3 DNA: TGTGCCAGCAGCTTGATTAGCGGGAGTGTCGGTGAGCAGTTCTTC.

This chain joins TRBV11-2 and TRBJ2-3, with D possibly being TRBD2 (6 bases). Germline loops: CDR1 SGHAT, CDR2 FQNNGV. Trimming cost V 6 bases and J 5 bases, with 21 bases left between them. The CDR3 is made up of 16 amino acids. The chain's CDR3 is CASSQNLGGERDTQYF. CDR3 coding DNA: TGTGCCAGCAGTCAAAACCTGGGGGGAGAAAGAGATACGCAGTATTTT.

In DNA form, the CDR3 reads TGTGCCAGCAGTGCCGGACAGTCTAATGAAAAACTGTTTTTT. Amino acids: CASSAGQSNEKLFF. J is TRBJ1-4 and V is TRBV2; possibly TRBD1 for D (6 bases). The V gene's germline CDR1 is SNHLY and CDR2 FYNNEI. The CDR3 extends over 14 amino acids. V lost 4 bases to trimming and J lost 3 bases, with 9 bases between them. The whole variable domain, remainder taken from reference TRBV2 and TRBJ1-4, is EPEVTQTPSHQVTQMGQEVILRCVPISNHLYFYWYRQILGQKVEFLVSFYNNEISEKSEIFDDQFSVERPDGSNFTLKIRSTKLEDSAMYFCASSAGQSNEKLFFGSGTQLSVL.

The chain uses TRBV14 and TRBJ2-5; 7 positions agree with TRBD1. The CDR3 consists of 15 residues. Germline lookup yields CDR1 SGHDN and CDR2 FVKESK. The junction had 8 bases not matched to a gene; V was cut back by 4 bases and J by 3 bases. CDR3 nucleotide sequence: TGTGCCAGCAGCCTAGGGGGCTTTTCCAAAGAGACCCAGTACTTC. It yields the protein CASSLGGFSKETQYF.

The V call is TRBV19, the J call TRBJ1-2, with D unclear. The CDR3 runs to 14 residues. V shed 6 bases and J shed 6 bases, with 17 bases lying between them. Germline V lookup: CDR1 LNHDA, CDR2 SQIVND (reference sequence). This chain's CDR3 is CASRTLEERNGYTF. DNA of the CDR3: TGTGCCAGTAGAACCCTGGAGGAACGGAATGGCTACACCTTC. The full variable domain, rest sourced from reference TRBV19 and TRBJ1-2, is DGGITQSPKYLFRKEGQNVTLSCEQNLNHDAMYWYRQDPGQGLRLIYYSQIVNDFQKGDIAEGYSVSREKKESFPLTVTSAQKNPTAFYLCASRTLEERNGYTFGSGTRLTVV.

The gene calls are TRBV6-6 and TRBJ2-1; 15 nucleotides match TRBD2. The junction had 4 bases not matched to a gene; V was cut back by 6 bases and J by 7 bases. CDR1 is MNHNY, CDR2 SVGAGI, per germline (reference sequence). The CDR3 length is 15 residues. CDR3 in amino acids: CASRPGLAGGNEQFF. As DNA, the CDR3 is TGTGCCAGCAGACCTGGACTAGCGGGAGGGAATGAGCAGTTCTTC.

The rearrangement uses TRBV7-2 and TRBJ2-3, with 9 bases matching TRBD2. Per germline, CDR1 SGHTA and CDR2 FQGNSA. Germline trimming cut 5 bases from V and 2 bases from J; bases unmatched to any gene: 5. There are 15 residues in the CDR3. The CDR3: CASSRLAGYTDTQYF. As DNA, the CDR3 is TGTGCCAGCAGCCGGCTAGCGGGATACACAGATACGCAGTATTTT.

The J gene is TRBJ2-3, the V gene TRBV19; 16 nucleotides align to TRBD2. V shed 4 bases, J shed 1 base, and the junction held 2 bases outside the gene matches. The CDR3 totals 17 residues. The V gene's germline CDR1 is LNHDA and CDR2 SQIVND (reference sequence). CDR3 coding DNA: TGTGCCAGTAGTACCGGGACTAGCGGGAGGGGCACAGATACGCAGTATTTT. Protein product: CASSTGTSGRGTDTQYF. The whole variable domain, remainder taken from reference TRBV19 and TRBJ2-3, is DGGITQSPKYLFRKEGQNVTLSCEQNLNHDAMYWYRQDPGQGLRLIYYSQIVNDFQKGDIAEGYSVSREKKESFPLTVTSAQKNPTAFYLCASSTGTSGRGTDTQYFGPGTRLTVL.

The sample holds one count of this clone. The chain has TRBV4-1 and TRBJ1-1; TRBD1 might be the D (5 bases). The CDR3 length is 16 residues. In germline, CDR1 is MGHRA, CDR2 YSYEKL. V was pared by 3 bases and J by 0 bases, with 14 bases between. CDR3 DNA sequence: TGCGCCAGCAGCCATCCATGGGGCCAGCTGAACACTGAAGCTTTCTTT. As protein: CASSHPWGQLNTEAFF.

The chain employs TRBV28 and TRBJ2-7; possibly TRBD2 for D (5 bases). V was cut by 2 bases and J by 2 bases, with 10 bases left in between. Per germline, CDR1 MDHEN and CDR2 SYDVKM. CDR3 length: 14 amino acids. The CDR3, as DNA: TGTGCCAGCAGTTTAGTTGTCGGGGCCTACGAGCAGTACTTC. Protein sequence: CASSLVVGAYEQYF.

In the case of this clone: Additional DNA sequences in this sample encode the identical CDR3. The rearrangement joins TRBV27 to TRBJ2-7; D is undetermined. V shed 5 bases and J shed 2 bases, with 13 bases lying between them. Per germline, CDR1 MNHEY and CDR2 SMNVEV (reference sequence). This CDR3 spans 14 amino acids. CDR3 region: CASSLRAVTYEQYF. CDR3 DNA: TGTGCCAGCAGTCTCCGTGCGGTTACCTACGAGCAGTACTTC.

This chain connects TRBV9 to TRBJ2-1, with D tentatively TRBD2 (6 bases). The CDR3 is made up of 14 amino acids. Germline assignment: CDR1 SGDLS and CDR2 YYNGEE. Trimming took 7 bases from V and 4 from J, leaving 15 bases between them. Here the CDR3 reads CASGGGGRYNEQFF. The CDR3 DNA is TGTGCCAGCGGGGGAGGAGGGCGGTACAATGAGCAGTTCTTC.

With respect to this clone: Other DNA variants within this sample encode the same CDR3. V and J are TRBV18 and TRBJ2-5; a weak D match, TRBD2 (5 bases). Germline V lookup: CDR1 KGHSH, CDR2 LQKENI. The length of the CDR3 is 12 residues. Trimming removed 1 base from V and 5 bases from J, with 5 bases in between. The CDR3 nucleotides read TGTGCCAGCTCACCACGAGGGGAGACCCAGTACTTC. This codes for CASSPRGETQYF.

The rearrangement links TRBV29-1 to TRBJ2-1; TRBD2 matches at 9 bases. The ends lost 2 bases at V and 10 bases at J; junction bases unmatched: 12. The germline V gene encodes CDR1 SQVTM and CDR2 ANQGSEA. The CDR3 loop spans 15 amino acids. The CDR3, as DNA: TGCAGCGTTGAATCTGGCGGGAGGGGGTTTCGGGAGCAGTTCTTC. Its protein is CSVESGGRGFREQFF.